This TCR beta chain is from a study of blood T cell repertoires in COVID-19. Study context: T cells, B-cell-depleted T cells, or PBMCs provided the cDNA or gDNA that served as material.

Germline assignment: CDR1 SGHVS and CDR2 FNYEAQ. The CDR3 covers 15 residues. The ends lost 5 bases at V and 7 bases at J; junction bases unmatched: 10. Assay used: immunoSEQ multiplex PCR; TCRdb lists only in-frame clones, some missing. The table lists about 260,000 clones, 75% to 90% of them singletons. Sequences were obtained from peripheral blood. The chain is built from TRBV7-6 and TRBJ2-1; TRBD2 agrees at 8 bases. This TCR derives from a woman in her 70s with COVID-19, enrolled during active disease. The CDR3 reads CASSPEPSGSNEQFF. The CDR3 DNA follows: TGTGCCAGCAGCCCTGAGCCTAGCGGGTCGAATGAGCAGTTCTTC.